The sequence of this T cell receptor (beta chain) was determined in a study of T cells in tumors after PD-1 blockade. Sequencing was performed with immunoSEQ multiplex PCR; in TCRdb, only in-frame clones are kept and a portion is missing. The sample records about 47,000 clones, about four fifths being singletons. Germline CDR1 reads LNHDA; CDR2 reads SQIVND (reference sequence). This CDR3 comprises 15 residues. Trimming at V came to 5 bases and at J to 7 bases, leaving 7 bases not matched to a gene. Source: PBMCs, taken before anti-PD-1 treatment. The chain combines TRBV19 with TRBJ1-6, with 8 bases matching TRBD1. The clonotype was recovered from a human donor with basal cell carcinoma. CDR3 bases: TGTGCCAGTAGTCTCGGACAGGGAGGCAATTCACCCCTCCACTTT. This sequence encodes CASSLGQGGNSPLHF.